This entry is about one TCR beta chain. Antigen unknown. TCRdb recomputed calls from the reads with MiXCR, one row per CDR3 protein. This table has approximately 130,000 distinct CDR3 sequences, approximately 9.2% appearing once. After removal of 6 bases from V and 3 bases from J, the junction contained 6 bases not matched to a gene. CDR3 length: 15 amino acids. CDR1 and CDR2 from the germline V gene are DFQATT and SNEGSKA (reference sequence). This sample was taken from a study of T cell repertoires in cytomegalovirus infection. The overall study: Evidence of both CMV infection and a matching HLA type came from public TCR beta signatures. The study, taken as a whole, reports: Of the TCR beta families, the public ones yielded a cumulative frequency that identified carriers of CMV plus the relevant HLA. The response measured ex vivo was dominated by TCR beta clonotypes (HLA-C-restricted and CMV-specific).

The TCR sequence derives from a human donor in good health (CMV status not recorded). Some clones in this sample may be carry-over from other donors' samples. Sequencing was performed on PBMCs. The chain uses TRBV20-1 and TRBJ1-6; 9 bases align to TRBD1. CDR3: CSAITGGIYNSPLHF. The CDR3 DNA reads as TGCAGTGCCATTACAGGGGGCATCTATAATTCACCCCTCCACTTT.